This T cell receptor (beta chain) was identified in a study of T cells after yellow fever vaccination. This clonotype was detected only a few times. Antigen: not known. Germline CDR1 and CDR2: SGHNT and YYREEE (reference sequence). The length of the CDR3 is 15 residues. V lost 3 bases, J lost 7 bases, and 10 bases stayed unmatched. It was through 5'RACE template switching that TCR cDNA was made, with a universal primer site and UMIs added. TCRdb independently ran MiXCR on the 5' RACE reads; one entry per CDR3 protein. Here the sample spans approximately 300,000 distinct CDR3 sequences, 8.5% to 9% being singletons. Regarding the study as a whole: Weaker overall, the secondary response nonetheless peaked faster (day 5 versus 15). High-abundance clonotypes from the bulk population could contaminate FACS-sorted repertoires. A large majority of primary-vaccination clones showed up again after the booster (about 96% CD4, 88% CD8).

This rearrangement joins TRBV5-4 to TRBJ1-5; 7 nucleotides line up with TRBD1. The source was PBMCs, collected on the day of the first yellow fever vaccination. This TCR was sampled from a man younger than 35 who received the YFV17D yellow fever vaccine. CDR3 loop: CASSSGGQLPQPQHF. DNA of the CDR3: TGTGCCAGCAGCTCCGGGGGACAGTTACCGCAGCCCCAGCATTTT.